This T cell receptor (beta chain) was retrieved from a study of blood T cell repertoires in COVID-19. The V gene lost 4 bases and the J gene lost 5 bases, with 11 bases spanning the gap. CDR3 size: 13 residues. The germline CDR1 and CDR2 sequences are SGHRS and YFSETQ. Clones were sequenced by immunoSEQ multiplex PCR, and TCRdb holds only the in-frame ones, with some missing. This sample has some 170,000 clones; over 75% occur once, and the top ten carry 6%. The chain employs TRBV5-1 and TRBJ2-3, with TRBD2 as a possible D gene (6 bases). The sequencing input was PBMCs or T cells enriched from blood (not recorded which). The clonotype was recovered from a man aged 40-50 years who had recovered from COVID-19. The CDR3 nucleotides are TGCGCCAGCAGCCGCAGGAGGGGAGATACGCAGTATTTT. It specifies CASSRRRGDTQYF.